This entry lists 30 T cell receptor beta chains sequenced from one sample in a study of blood T cells in healthy people across ages. Together with a sample-barcoded 5' primer, a J-beta primer mix was included in a second PCR lasting roughly 6 to 12 cycles. TCRdb used MiXCR to reprocess the 5' RACE reads, holding one entry per CDR3 protein. Here the sample spans 700,000 to 1,000,000 distinct CDR3 sequences, approximately 48% being singletons. Sequencing was done on a sample of blood. Source of these receptors: a man between 60 and 75 years old in good health.

The chain couples TRBV4-3 to TRBJ1-5; D uncertain. Trimming pared 0 bases from V and 7 bases from J, leaving 10 bases between. This CDR3 comprises 14 residues. The germline V gene has CDR1 LGHNA and CDR2 YSLEER. CDR3 amino acids: CASSQEGSRQPQHF. The CDR3 DNA reads TGCGCCAGCAGCCAAGAAGGGTCAAGACAGCCCCAGCATTTT.

This clonotype was detected only a few times. This chain connects TRBV5-6 to TRBJ2-5; D may be TRBD2 (6 bases). Looked up from germline, CDR1 is SGHDT and CDR2 is YYEEEE. V lost 1 base to trimming and J lost 11 bases, with 15 bases between them. CDR3 length: 13 amino acids. CDR3 sequence: CASSLMGGAEQYF. The CDR3 DNA reads TGTGCCAGCAGCTTGATGGGGGGAGCTGAGCAGTACTTC.

As for this clonotype: A read error may account for a junction end that differs from germline. The rearrangement uses TRBV2 and TRBJ2-3; a weak D match, TRBD1 (6 bases). Per the germline V gene, CDR1 is SNHLY and CDR2 is FYNNEI. CDR3 size: 13 residues. Here the CDR3 reads CTSIRSQGSAQYF. Written as DNA, the CDR3 is TGTACCAGCATCCGATCCCAGGGGTCGGCGCAGTATTTT. Full variable domain (missing parts from reference TRBV2 and TRBJ2-3): EPEVTQTPSHQVTQMGQEVILRCVPISNHLYFYWYRQILGQKVEFLVSFYNNEISEKSEIFDDQFSVERPDGSNFTLKIRSTKLEDSAMYFCTSIRSQGSAQYFGPGTRLTVL.

CDR3 nucleotide sequence: TGTGCCAGCAGCGTAGGGATTAGCGGGGGCGAGCAGTACTTC. It yields the protein CASSVGISGGEQYF. V and J are TRBV9 and TRBJ2-7; TRBD2 matches 9 bases. Per the germline V gene, CDR1 is SGDLS and CDR2 is YYNGEE. The CDR3 runs 14 residues. J gave up 6 bases and V 0 bases, and 4 bases lay outside the gene matches.

V usage is TRBV7-2 and J usage is TRBJ2-5, with D uncertain. The germline V and J ends were trimmed by 4 bases and 5 bases, with 11 bases remaining between them. CDR3 size: 13 residues. Germline V lookup: CDR1 SGHTA, CDR2 FQGNSA. Written as DNA, the CDR3 is TGTGCCAGCAGCTCACCCCCTCCGGAGACCCAGTACTTC. It translates to CASSSPPPETQYF.

In its sample, this clonotype was seen a few times. This rearrangement joins TRBV9 to TRBJ2-1, with D unclear. CDR3 length equals 14 residues. The germline V gene has CDR1 SGDLS and CDR2 YYNGEE. Trimming took 0 bases from V and 5 from J, leaving 9 bases between them. CDR3 DNA: TGTGCCAGCAGCGTAGAGTCGCTCAACAATGAGCAGTTCTTC. Amino acid sequence: CASSVESLNNEQFF.

This clonotype was counted between two and nine times. V is TRBV5-1 and J is TRBJ1-4, with TRBD1 identical over 7 bases. The V gene's germline CDR1 is SGHRS and CDR2 YFSETQ. The CDR3 runs 15 residues. J gave up 4 bases and V 2 bases, and 5 bases lay outside the gene matches. CDR3 nucleotides: TGCGCCAGCAGCTTTGAGGGGGCCGATAATGAAAAACTGTTTTTT. Translation: CASSFEGADNEKLFF. Looking up the rest from reference TRBV5-1 and TRBJ1-4 gives the full variable domain: KAGVTQTPRYLIKTRGQQVTLSCSPISGHRSVSWYQQTPGQGLQFLFEYFSETQRNKGNFPGRFSGRQFSNSRSEMNVSTLELGDSALYLCASSFEGADNEKLFFGSGTQLSVL.

The chain links TRBV13 to TRBJ2-1; 16 bases are a match to TRBD2. This CDR3 contains 17 residues. Trimming at V came to 0 bases and at J to 15 bases, leaving 11 bases not matched to a gene. Germline CDR1 and CDR2: PRHDT and FYEKMQ (reference sequence). For the CDR3, the DNA is TGTGCCAGCAGCTTAGGAACCCCGGGACTAGCGGGGGGGGTGGTGTTCTTC. Translating gives CASSLGTPGLAGGVVFF. Complete variable domain (other parts from reference TRBV13 and TRBJ2-1): AAGVIQSPRHLIKEKRETATLKCYPIPRHDTVYWYQQGPGQDPQFLISFYEKMQSDKGSIPDRFSAQQFSDYHSELNMSSLELGDSALYFCASSLGTPGLAGGVVFFGPGTRLTVL.

This clonotype showed up just a few times. V is TRBV7-9 and J is TRBJ2-7, with 7 bases lining up with TRBD1. Germline CDR1 SEHNR, CDR2 FQNEAQ (reference sequence). Trimming at V came to 5 bases and at J to 2 bases, leaving 9 bases not matched to a gene. This CDR3 is 15 amino acids long. In nucleotides, the CDR3 is TGTGCCAGCAGCCCACAGGGGATAGTGACCTACGAGCAGTACTTC. It encodes CASSPQGIVTYEQYF.

This clonotype has a single count. The V call is TRBV7-2, the J call TRBJ2-1; 13 positions agree with TRBD2. The V segment lost 4 bases and the J segment 0 bases; nucleotides outside the gene matches: 6. The CDR3 consists of 18 residues. Germline CDR1 SGHTA, CDR2 FQGNSA. The CDR3 loop reads CASSSGLAGTSSYNEQFF. The CDR3 DNA reads as TGTGCCAGCAGCTCGGGACTAGCGGGGACGAGCTCCTACAATGAGCAGTTCTTC.

Comments on this clonotype: A read error may explain this, as a much larger clone is one base away. The chain links TRBV20-1 to TRBJ2-5; 8 bases align to TRBD2. The CDR3 is 15 amino acids. Germline trimming cut 0 bases from V and 11 bases from J; bases unmatched to any gene: 14. Germline V gene lookup returns CDR1 DFQATT and CDR2 SNEGSKA (reference sequence). Here the CDR3 reads CSARENSGAYGEQYF. In DNA, the CDR3 is TGCAGTGCTAGAGAAAATAGCGGGGCATACGGTGAGCAGTACTTC.

CDR3 nucleotides: TGTGCCAGCAGCTTAGTTTTGGGACAGGGCTACGAGCAGTACTTC. Translating gives CASSLVLGQGYEQYF. The genes are TRBV11-2 and TRBJ2-7, with TRBD1 matching over 9 bases. CDR3 length: 15 residues. Germline V CDR1 and CDR2: SGHAT, FQNNGV. Germline trimming cut 1 base from V and 3 bases from J; bases unmatched to any gene: 4. The full variable domain, in which reference TRBV11-2 and TRBJ2-7 provide the parts outside the CDR3, is EAGVAQSPRYKIIEKRQSVAFWCNPISGHATLYWYQQILGQGPKLLIQFQNNGVVDDSQLPKDRFSAERLKGVDSTLKIQPAKLEDSAVYLCASSLVLGQGYEQYFGPGTRLTVT.

In this sample, this clonotype turned up a few times. The chain is built from TRBV21-1 and TRBJ2-7; no check of the table's D call, TRBD1, against the DNA was made. TRBV21-1 has pseudogene status. CDR3 size: 16 residues. CDR3 loop: CASSTIGQDPPYEQYF. CDR3 sequence (DNA): TGTGCCAGCAGCACGATCGGACAGGACCCACCCTACGAGCAGTACTTC.

This rearrangement joins TRBV6-2 or TRBV6-3 to TRBJ2-5; TRBD1 aligns across 9 bases. Trimming cost V 5 bases and J 11 bases; bases outside gene matches: 15. This CDR3 region has 15 residues. Germline V CDR1 and CDR2: MNHEY, SVGEGT. The CDR3 protein is CASSQGGTGLNEQYF. The CDR3 DNA is TGTGCCAGCAGTCAGGGGGGGACAGGGCTGAATGAGCAGTACTTC.

The chain is built from TRBV10-2 and TRBJ1-6; TRBD1 matches 10 bases. Trimming cost V 5 bases and J 7 bases; bases outside gene matches: 5. The CDR3 has 15 residues. CDR1 is WSHSY, CDR2 SAAADI, per germline. The CDR3 DNA is TGCGCCAGCAGTTTGGGGACAGGGGAAAATTCACCCCTCCACTTT. Translation gives CASSLGTGENSPLHF.

This clonotype has just a few counts. This chain uses TRBV6-5 with TRBJ2-7; D may be TRBD1 or TRBD2 (6 bases each). V was trimmed by 0 bases and J by 2 bases, leaving 14 bases between them. In germline, CDR1 is MNHEY, CDR2 SVGAGI. This CDR3 spans 16 amino acids. CDR3 sequence: CASSYSIGGYTYEQYF. The CDR3 DNA reads TGTGCCAGCAGTTACTCGATAGGGGGGTACACCTACGAGCAGTACTTC.

V is TRBV6-6 and J is TRBJ1-6; D not resolved. Trimming removed 3 bases at V and 7 bases at J, with 10 bases between. The CDR3 has 14 residues. Germline V CDR1 and CDR2: MNHNY, SVGAGI (reference sequence). The CDR3 here is CASSYRTENSPLHF. The DNA for the CDR3 is TGTGCCAGCAGTTATAGGACGGAGAATTCACCCCTCCACTTT.

In its sample, this clonotype was seen a few times. CDR3 bases: TGCGCCAGCAGCCCGGGAGGGGTGTTAGATACGCAGTATTTT. Its translation: CASSPGGVLDTQYF. V and J are TRBV5-1 and TRBJ2-3; 8 bases line up with TRBD2. The CDR3 loop spans 14 amino acids. Germline V CDR1 and CDR2: SGHRS, YFSETQ. V was clipped by 4 bases and J by 5 bases; unmatched bases: 6.

The chain couples TRBV5-4 to TRBJ2-5; D is perhaps TRBD1 (6 bases). The CDR3 contains 15 residues. The germline V gene has CDR1 SGHNT and CDR2 YYREEE (reference sequence). V dropped 3 bases and J dropped 1 base, with 13 bases sitting between them. The CDR3 loop is CASSSKGHLQETQYF. CDR3 DNA sequence: TGTGCCAGCAGCTCGAAGGGACACCTCCAAGAGACCCAGTACTTC.

The sample holds a few counts of this clonotype. This chain uses TRBV20-1 with TRBJ2-7; 9 positions agree with TRBD1. The CDR3 sequence is 15 residues long. In germline, CDR1 is DFQATT, CDR2 SNEGSKA (reference sequence). Unmatched junction bases numbered 14, after V lost 6 bases and J lost 5 bases. Here the CDR3 DNA reads TGCAGTGCGAGTGCGGGGACAGGGAGATATGACGAGCAGTACTTC. Residues: CSASAGTGRYDEQYF.

V usage is TRBV6-1 and J usage is TRBJ2-3; weak D call: TRBD2 (6 bases). Between the trimmed V and J ends, which lost 8 bases and 9 bases, there was a span of 9 bases. The CDR3 length is 10 residues. Per germline, CDR1 MNHNS and CDR2 SASEGT. The CDR3 sequence: CASGGGTQYF. The CDR3 coding sequence is TGTGCCAGCGGTGGGGGGACGCAGTATTTT.

In this sample, this clonotype turned up many times. V gene TRBV7-2 combines with J gene TRBJ2-7, with 12 positions matching TRBD1. The CDR3 consists of 18 residues. V dropped 4 bases and J dropped 4; count of bases not matched to a gene: 14. The germline V gene has CDR1 SGHTA and CDR2 FQGNSA. The CDR3 bases are TGTGCCAGCAGCTCGTTAGGAGGACCGGGACAGGGGGCATACGAGCAGTACTTC. Translating gives CASSSLGGPGQGAYEQYF.

As regards this clonotype: This could be a read error, since a much larger clone is one nucleotide away. The chain recombines TRBV7-7 with TRBJ2-5, with D possibly matching TRBD1 (5 bases). The assigned J gene may be wrong: the sequence end matches TRBJ2-1 better. In germline, CDR1 is SSHAT, CDR2 FNYEAQ (reference sequence). This CDR3 region has 14 residues. As DNA, the CDR3 is TGTGCCAGCAGCCCCCAGGGTAGGCAAGAGACCCAGTTCTTC. Its translation: CASSPQGRQETQFF.

V is TRBV5-1 and J is TRBJ2-5, with 9 bases lining up with TRBD2. This CDR3 has 15 residues. Germline loops: CDR1 SGHRS, CDR2 YFSETQ. Trimming at V came to 4 bases and at J to 5 bases, leaving 9 bases not matched to a gene. CDR3 region: CASSGLAGSGETQYF. As DNA, the CDR3 is TGCGCCAGCAGCGGTCTAGCGGGGTCCGGCGAGACCCAGTACTTC. Full variable domain (outside the CDR3, taken from reference TRBV5-1 and TRBJ2-5): KAGVTQTPRYLIKTRGQQVTLSCSPISGHRSVSWYQQTPGQGLQFLFEYFSETQRNKGNFPGRFSGRQFSNSRSEMNVSTLELGDSALYLCASSGLAGSGETQYFGPGTRLLVL.

The chain links TRBV27 to TRBJ1-1, with TRBD1 as a possible D gene (5 bases). The CDR3 runs 14 residues. V dropped 5 bases and J dropped 8 bases, with 18 bases sitting between them. Germline CDR1 is MNHEY and CDR2 is SMNVEV (reference sequence). This CDR3 is CASSHNWGPEEAFF. The CDR3 nucleotides read TGTGCCAGCAGTCACAACTGGGGACCTGAGGAAGCTTTCTTT.

The chain has TRBV9 and TRBJ2-6, with D unclear. V was shortened by 3 bases and J by 0 bases, with 13 bases between the two germline ends. Germline V gene sequence: CDR1 SGDLS, CDR2 YYNGEE. This CDR3 contains 17 residues. As DNA, the CDR3 is TGTGCCAGCAGCGGCCCCACGGTTCGCTCTGGGGCCAACGTCCTGACTTTC. It codes for CASSGPTVRSGANVLTF.

This chain connects TRBV7-9 to TRBJ2-5, with TRBD2 matching 9 bases. The germline V gene encodes CDR1 SEHNR and CDR2 FQNEAQ (reference sequence). The CDR3 contains 16 residues. The V and J ends lost 7 bases and 4 bases, in that order; junction bases with no gene match: 13. In DNA form, the CDR3 reads TGTGCCAGCATCCAAGGGCTAGCGGGGCAAGCAGAGACCCAGTACTTC. Translated, it gives CASIQGLAGQAETQYF.

This clonotype was detected a few times. The CDR3 protein is CASSLSPLVGEQFF. The CDR3, as DNA: TGTGCCAGCAGCTTATCCCCCTTAGTAGGTGAGCAGTTCTTC. This chain uses TRBV7-2 with TRBJ2-1, with unresolved D. The V gene's germline CDR1 is SGHTA and CDR2 FQGNSA. There are 14 residues in the CDR3. Trimming took 2 bases from V and 9 from J, leaving 14 bases between them.

Remarks on this clonotype: A clone one base away is much larger, so this may be a read error. V is TRBV6-6 and J is TRBJ2-3; no clear D. This CDR3 has 11 residues. Germline CDR1 is MNHNY and CDR2 is SVGAGI (reference sequence). Trimming shortened V by 2 bases and J by 4 bases, and 1 base separated the two germline ends. The chain's CDR3 is CASSYADTQYF. The CDR3 DNA follows: TGTGCCAGCAGTTACGCAGATACGCAGTATTTT.

The rearrangement links TRBV15 to TRBJ2-1; D is ambiguous. Trimming removed 5 bases at V and 4 bases at J, with 15 bases between. CDR3 length equals 15 residues. Germline V gene sequence: CDR1 LNHNV, CDR2 YYDKDF (reference sequence). As DNA, the CDR3 is TGTGCCACCAGCTCATCTCCTCCCCGGTACAATGAGCAGTTCTTC. This translates into CATSSSPPRYNEQFF. The full variable domain, with the rest looked up from reference TRBV15 and TRBJ2-1, is DAMVIQNPRYQVTQFGKPVTLSCSQTLNHNVMYWYQQKSSQAPKLLFHYYDKDFNNEADTPDNFQSRRPNTSFCFLDIRSPGLGDTAMYLCATSSSPPRYNEQFFGPGTRLTVL.